Listed here are 6 T cell receptor beta chains from one sample, sequenced in a study of shared clonotypes between healthy human individuals. Here immunoSEQ multiplex PCR was the method, and the copy in TCRdb shows in-frame clones only, minus some. This sample carries roughly 500,000 clones, 70% to 80% of them seen once, and the ten largest clones take around 12%. Sequencing used PBMCs. The receptors come from a woman aged 40-49 years in good health. Some clones in this sample may be carry-over from other donors' samples.

The CDR3 DNA is TGTGCCAGCAGGCGACCGGGACAGGGCGAAGCTTTCTTT. Protein product: CASRRPGQGEAFF. The chain carries TRBV28 and TRBJ1-1; 9 bases line up with TRBD1. Germline CDR1 and CDR2: MDHEN and SYDVKM. This CDR3 comprises 13 residues. Trimming removed 6 bases from V and 8 bases from J; junction bases left unmatched: 7.

V usage is TRBV11-3 and J usage is TRBJ2-1; D ambiguous. Germline V gene sequence: CDR1 SGHNT, CDR2 YENEEA. CDR3 size: 11 residues. The ends were cut back, 4 bases at V and 9 bases at J, with 7 bases in the middle. The CDR3 region has the DNA TGTGCCAGCAGCTGGGGTGGTGAGCAGTTCTTC. Translated, it gives CASSWGGEQFF.

The chain links TRBV5-4 to TRBJ2-3; D gene unclear. The germline V gene has CDR1 SGHNT and CDR2 YYREEE (reference sequence). This CDR3 has 16 amino acids. Trimming removed 4 bases from V and 0 bases from J, with 15 bases in between. The CDR3: CASSQPYQTSTDTQYF. As DNA, the CDR3 is TGTGCCAGCAGCCAACCCTACCAAACTAGCACAGATACGCAGTATTTT.

This clone was observed a few times. This CDR3 is also generated by other DNA sequences in the sample. The rearrangement joins TRBV6-6 to TRBJ2-2; TRBD1 is a possible D gene (5 bases). There are 14 residues in the CDR3. V lost 7 bases and J 1 base, leaving 10 bases between the germline ends. In germline, CDR1 is MNHNY, CDR2 SVGAGI (reference sequence). For the CDR3, the DNA is TGTGCCAGCACCTTAGACAGGAACACCGGGGAGCTGTTTTTT. This sequence encodes CASTLDRNTGELFF.

This chain links TRBV6-1 with TRBJ2-2; D perhaps matches TRBD1 (6 bases). The length of the CDR3 is 12 residues. CDR1 is MNHNS, CDR2 SASEGT, per germline. V was trimmed by 5 bases and J by 6 bases, leaving 7 bases between them. This CDR3 is CASSQGPGELFF. CDR3 in DNA: TGTGCCAGCAGTCAGGGGCCCGGGGAGCTGTTTTTT.

The count of this clone is one. The gene calls are TRBV5-4 and TRBJ2-7; 12 bases fit TRBD1. CDR3 length: 16 residues. The germline CDR1 and CDR2 sequences are SGHNT and YYREEE (reference sequence). The V gene end was trimmed by 2 bases and the J gene end by 4 bases; junction bases not matched to a gene: 7. The CDR3 here is CASSLGGTGGHYEQYF. CDR3 nucleotide sequence: TGTGCCAGCAGCTTAGGCGGGACAGGGGGCCATTACGAGCAGTACTTC.